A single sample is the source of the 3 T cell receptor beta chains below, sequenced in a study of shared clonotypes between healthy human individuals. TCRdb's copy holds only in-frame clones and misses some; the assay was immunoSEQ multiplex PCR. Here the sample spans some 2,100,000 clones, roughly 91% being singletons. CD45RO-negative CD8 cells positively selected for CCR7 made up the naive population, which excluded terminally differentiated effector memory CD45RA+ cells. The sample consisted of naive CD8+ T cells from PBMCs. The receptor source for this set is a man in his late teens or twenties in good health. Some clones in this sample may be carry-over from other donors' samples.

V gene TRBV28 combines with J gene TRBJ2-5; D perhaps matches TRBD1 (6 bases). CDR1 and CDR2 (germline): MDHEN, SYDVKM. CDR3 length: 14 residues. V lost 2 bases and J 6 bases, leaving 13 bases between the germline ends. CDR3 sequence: CASSLGGRGQTQYF. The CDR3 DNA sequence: TGTGCCAGCAGTTTAGGAGGCAGGGGTCAGACCCAGTACTTC.

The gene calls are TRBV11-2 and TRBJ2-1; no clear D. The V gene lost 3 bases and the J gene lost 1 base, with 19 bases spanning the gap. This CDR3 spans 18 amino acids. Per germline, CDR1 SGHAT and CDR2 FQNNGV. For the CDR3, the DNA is TGTGCCAGCAGCTTGAATCGATTTGCAGGAGTTTCCTACAATGAGCAGTTCTTC. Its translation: CASSLNRFAGVSYNEQFF.

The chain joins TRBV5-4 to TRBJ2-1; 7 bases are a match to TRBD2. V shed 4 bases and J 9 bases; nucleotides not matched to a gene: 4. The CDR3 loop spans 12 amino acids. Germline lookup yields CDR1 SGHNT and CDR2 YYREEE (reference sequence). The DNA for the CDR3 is TGTGCCAGCAGCCGAGCGGGAAGTGAGCAGTTCTTC. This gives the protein CASSRAGSEQFF.